A selection of T cell receptor beta chains follows, all from one sample in a study of T-cell memory formation after mild COVID-19. In TCRdb, the 5' RACE reads were re-called with MiXCR into one record per CDR3 protein. Seen here are around 320,000 distinct CDR3 sequences, 25% to 30% observed once, and the top ten hold roughly 14%. Sequencing was carried out using PBMCs or a T cell subset sorted from them (not recorded which). These receptors originate from an adult woman who had mild COVID-19 (a few samples of this study predate the infection). Cell type and time point are not known. Each CDR3 is given with its conserved first and last residue. The D gene is left open where the match is weak. Clone size is shown for a subset of rows, as once, few, many or a class of expanded clone.

TRBJ1-2 TRBV5-5 few 15 - CASSLASAGNYGYTF TGTGCCAGCAGCTTGGCGTCGGCAGGGAACTATGGCTACACCTTC
TRBJ2-2 TRBV10-3 few 14 - CAISEKGGTGELFF TGTGCCATCAGTGAGAAAGGGGGCACCGGGGAGCTGTTTTTT
TRBJ2-3 TRBV12-3/TRBV12-4 - 15 TRBD2 CASRLAGHSTDTQYF TGTGCCAGCAGACTAGCGGGGCACAGCACAGATACGCAGTATTTT
TRBJ1-1 TRBV2 - 14 - CASSADTLNTEAFF TGTGCCAGCAGTGCGGACACCTTGAACACTGAAGCTTTCTTT
TRBJ2-6 TRBV7-9 few 20 - CASSLAPGGYSYSGANVLTF TGTGCCAGCAGCTTAGCCCCGGGCGGGTACTCTTACTCTGGGGCCAACGTCCTGACTTTC
TRBJ1-3 TRBV7-9 - 17 TRBD1 CASSARNDRADGNTIYF TGTGCCAGCAGCGCACGGAACGACAGGGCGGATGGAAACACCATATATTTT
TRBJ2-3 TRBV5-1 - 14 TRBD2 CASSHGTSQDTQYF TGCGCCAGCAGCCACGGGACTAGTCAAGATACGCAGTATTTT
TRBJ2-3 TRBV7-2 few 16 - CASSSGLYTPTDTQYF TGTGCCAGCAGCTCCGGACTCTACACACCCACAGATACGCAGTATTTT
TRBJ1-2 TRBV4-1 few 14 - CASSQDAGVGGYTF TGCGCCAGCAGCCAAGATGCGGGGGTCGGGGGCTACACCTTC
TRBJ2-3 TRBV7-2 many 16 TRBD2 CASSPAGTSGTDTQYF TGTGCCAGCAGCCCAGCCGGGACTAGCGGCACAGATACGCAGTATTTT
TRBJ2-1 TRBV29-1 - 12 - CSVESRVNEQFF TGCAGCGTTGAATCTCGGGTGAATGAGCAGTTCTTC
TRBJ2-6 TRBV24-1 few 16 - CATSDSTGSGANVLTF TGTGCCACCAGTGATTCCACAGGCTCTGGGGCCAACGTCCTGACTTTC
TRBJ2-1 TRBV3-1 few 13 - CASSPNRVHEQFF TGTGCCAGCAGCCCGAACAGGGTACATGAGCAGTTCTTC
TRBJ2-7 TRBV20-1 many 13 TRBD2 CSALSGSNHEQYF TGCAGTGCTCTAAGCGGGAGTAACCACGAGCAGTACTTC
TRBJ2-2 TRBV11-2 few 16 TRBD2 CASSPRSGVNTGELFF TGTGCCAGCAGCCCCCGAAGCGGGGTCAACACCGGGGAGCTGTTTTTT
TRBJ1-4 TRBV6-5 - 14 - CASRRTATNEKLFF TGTGCCAGCAGAAGGACAGCAACTAATGAAAAACTGTTTTTT
TRBJ2-5 TRBV7-9 few 14 - CASSPARDQETQYF TGTGCCAGCAGCCCAGCCAGGGACCAAGAGACCCAGTACTTC
TRBJ1-2 TRBV5-1 - 13 TRBD1 CASSKDRGPGYTF TGCGCCAGCAGCAAGGACAGGGGGCCTGGCTACACCTTC
TRBJ2-7 TRBV7-9 - 14 TRBD1 CASSLEGTGGEQYF TGTGCCAGCAGCTTAGAAGGGACAGGGGGCGAGCAGTACTTC
TRBJ2-1 TRBV4-2 few 14 TRBD1 CASSPRTGGNEQFF TGTGCCAGCAGCCCCCGGACAGGGGGCAATGAGCAGTTCTTC
TRBJ2-7 TRBV25-1 - 13 - CASSETMYYEQYF TGTGCCAGCAGTGAAACTATGTACTACGAGCAGTACTTC
TRBJ2-3 TRBV6-5 few 15 - CASSNGASSTDTQYF TGTGCCAGCAGCAACGGGGCCTCTAGCACAGATACGCAGTATTTT
TRBJ2-7 TRBV20-1 few 15 TRBD2 CSAVPVAGLSYEQYF TGCAGTGCGGTCCCCGTAGCGGGGCTCTCCTACGAGCAGTACTTC
TRBJ2-7 TRBV27 few 17 - CASSPTRHRGGGYEQYF TGTGCCAGCAGTCCCACCCGCCACAGGGGAGGTGGGTACGAGCAGTACTTC
TRBJ2-7 TRBV6-5 - 15 - CASSYSRGSAYEQYF TGTGCCAGCAGTTACTCGAGAGGGAGCGCCTACGAGCAGTACTTC
TRBJ2-7 TRBV5-1 - 14 TRBD2 CASSFAGEGYEQYF TGCGCCAGCAGCTTCGCGGGAGAGGGGTACGAGCAGTACTTC
TRBJ2-1 TRBV19 many 16 TRBD2 CASSSGLAGDRDEQFF TGTGCCAGTAGTTCCGGCCTAGCGGGGGACCGGGATGAGCAGTTCTTC
TRBJ2-3 TRBV7-3 few 13 - CASSFGGPDTQYF TGTGCCAGCAGCTTCGGAGGGCCAGATACGCAGTATTTT
TRBJ1-1 TRBV21-1 - 17 - CASSTRDRASCNTEAFF TGTGCCAGCAGCACTCGGGACAGGGCCTCATGCAACACTGAAGCTTTCTTT
TRBJ2-1 TRBV19 few 14 - CASTIDWGDNEQFF TGTGCCAGTACTATCGACTGGGGGGACAATGAGCAGTTCTTC
TRBJ1-5 TRBV5-1 few 17 TRBD1 CASITRDRESYCQPQHF TGCGCCAGCATAACCCGGGACAGGGAGTCGTACTGTCAGCCCCAGCATTTT
TRBJ2-6 TRBV20-1 many 14 TRBD2 CSAGGSSGANVLTF TGCAGTGCGGGGGGGAGCTCTGGGGCCAACGTCCTGACTTTC
TRBJ2-1 TRBV12-3/TRBV12-4 few 15 TRBD2 CASTHRGLARHEQFF TGTGCCAGCACTCACAGGGGACTAGCTCGGCATGAGCAGTTCTTC
TRBJ1-4 TRBV5-5 once 14 - CASSSGTSGEKLFF TGTGCCAGCAGCTCCGGGACTAGTGGAGAAAAACTGTTTTTT
TRBJ1-4 TRBV7-8 few 14 TRBD1 CASSLTGENEKLFF TGTGCCAGCAGCTTGACAGGGGAAAATGAAAAACTGTTTTTT
TRBJ1-2 TRBV4-3 - 15 TRBD1 CASSPGTDRNYGYTF TGCGCCAGCAGCCCTGGGACAGACCGAAACTATGGCTACACCTTC
TRBJ2-2 TRBV9 - 12 - CASSIRPGELFF TGTGCCAGCAGCATACGCCCCGGGGAGCTGTTTTTT
TRBJ1-2 TRBV5-5 few 15 - CASSRAGGQDYGYTF TGTGCCAGCAGCCGAGCGGGGGGTCAGGACTATGGCTACACCTTC
TRBJ2-1 TRBV12-5 - 15 - CASGLVQGTHNEQFF TGTGCTAGTGGTTTGGTACAAGGGACGCACAATGAGCAGTTCTTC
TRBJ1-1 TRBV13 - 15 - CASSLGDRRGTEAFF TGTGCCAGCAGCTTAGGAGACCGGAGGGGCACTGAAGCTTTCTTT
TRBJ1-1 TRBV20-1 - 15 TRBD1 CSASNHPGQATEAFF TGCAGTGCTTCAAACCATCCAGGACAGGCCACTGAAGCTTTCTTT
TRBJ1-5 TRBV5-6 - 15 - CASSLGSLDIQPQHF TGTGCCAGCAGCTTGGGATCATTAGACATCCAGCCCCAGCATTTT
TRBJ2-7 TRBV4-1 few 14 - CASSQGVPPYEQYF TGCGCCAGCAGCCAAGGGGTCCCTCCTTACGAGCAGTACTTC
TRBJ2-3 TRBV7-3 - 16 TRBD2 CASSQGLAGGQYTQYF TGTGCCAGCAGCCAGGGTCTAGCGGGGGGGCAATATACGCAGTATTTT
TRBJ2-1 TRBV12-3/TRBV12-4 few 13 - CASSFLLDYEQFF TGTGCCAGCAGTTTCCTCCTCGACTATGAGCAGTTCTTC
TRBJ2-1 TRBV7-3 few 15 TRBD2 CASSLTSGAYNEQFF TGTGCCAGCAGCTTAACTAGCGGGGCCTACAATGAGCAGTTCTTC
TRBJ2-3 TRBV20-1 few 18 TRBD2 CSARGRRGLAFVQGTQYF TGCAGTGCTAGAGGTCGGCGGGGACTAGCGTTCGTACAGGGTACGCAGTATTTT
TRBJ2-2 TRBV10-3 - 14 - CAISENSYTGELFF TGTGCCATCAGTGAGAACAGCTACACCGGGGAGCTGTTTTTT
TRBJ2-2 TRBV9 - 15 TRBD1 CASSVRQGDTGELFF TGTGCCAGCAGCGTACGGCAGGGGGACACCGGGGAGCTGTTTTTT
TRBJ2-7 TRBV7-6 - 17 - CASSLGGSPSRLYEQYF TGTGCCAGCAGCTTAGGGGGTAGTCCCTCTAGGCTCTACGAGCAGTACTTC